This T cell receptor beta chain was identified during a study of T cell repertoires in cytomegalovirus infection. Study-wide results and caveats: The ex vivo response showed dominance by HLA-C-restricted CMV-specific TCR beta clonotypes.

TCRdb processed the reads anew with MiXCR; each CDR3 protein has one entry. Counted here are around 450,000 distinct CDR3 sequences, about 33% occurring once; the ten biggest clones make up roughly 13%. This clonotype appeared a few times. Its antigen remains unidentified. There are 16 residues in the CDR3. The trim removed 5 bases at V and 5 bases at J, leaving 13 bases unmatched. The chain recombines TRBV12-3 or TRBV12-4 with TRBJ2-7; 9 nucleotides agree with TRBD2. The specimen sequenced was PBMCs. This receptor was obtained from a human donor in good health (CMV status not recorded). Some clones in this sample may be carry-over from other donors' samples. The CDR3 DNA follows: TGTGCCAGCAGTCTCGGACTAGCGACCTCCTTTGACGAGCAGTACTTC. Its translation is CASSLGLATSFDEQYF.